This T cell receptor (beta chain) originates from a study of T cells after yellow fever vaccination. This CDR3 is built from 14 residues. The V segment lost 5 bases and the J segment 5 bases; nucleotides outside the gene matches: 8. CDR1 is SGHTA, CDR2 FQGNSA, per germline. The authors made TCR cDNA by 5'RACE template switching, adding a universal primer site and UMIs. TCRdb called the 5' RACE reads again in MiXCR, with one record for every CDR3 protein. The sample holds hundreds of thousands of distinct CDR3 sequences, 9% to 15% seen once. Notes on the study in general: Peak timing came faster in the weaker secondary response, day 5 versus 15. A minor fraction of clonotypes spanned both CD4 and CD8 compartments. Subsequent booster samples again held most clones from primary vaccination (approximately 95% CD4, about 90% CD8).

This clonotype occurred many times. Its antigen is undetermined. This sequence joins TRBV7-2 and TRBJ2-7; 8 bases are a match to TRBD2. The sample was PBMCs, taken on the day of the yellow fever booster vaccination. The source of this sequence is a man aged 30-40 years who received the YFV17D yellow fever vaccine. CDR3 coding DNA: TGTGCCAGCAGCACCCACGGGACTAGTGACGAGCAGTACTTC. Encoded protein: CASSTHGTSDEQYF.